This T cell receptor (beta chain) was identified during a study of cytomegalovirus exposure and HLA in healthy donors. A few counts support this clone. This PCR relied on a set of 60 Vbeta primers and 13 Jbeta primers. Method: immunoSEQ multiplex PCR; TCRdb's copy keeps in-frame clones and lacks some. The table shows around 170,000 clones, with roughly 80% occurring only once. The germline V gene encodes CDR1 SGHDT and CDR2 YYEEEE. V shed 4 bases, J shed 2 bases, and the junction held 9 bases outside the gene matches. The CDR3 is made up of 16 amino acids. The TCR comes from a man in his forties in good health and CMV-seropositive. V is TRBV5-6 and J is TRBJ1-1; 9 nucleotides agree with TRBD1. Material for sequencing was PBMCs. Here the CDR3 DNA reads TGTGCCAGCAGCATCCGGGACAGGGTTTCAAACACTGAAGCTTTCTTT. This encodes CASSIRDRVSNTEAFF.